These 14 T cell receptor beta chains originate from one sample sequenced in a study of radiation and T cells in renal cell carcinoma. Time point given: baseline pretreatment blood. Noted treatment: 15 Gy SBRT to primary tumor, nephrectomy 4 weeks later. Clones were sequenced by immunoSEQ multiplex PCR, and TCRdb holds only the in-frame ones, with some missing. Of 150,000 or so clones listed, around 89% are singletons. The sequences come from blood, collected from a patient whose treatment included radiotherapy and nephrectomy. These receptor sequences come from a woman aged 70 to 79 with renal cell carcinoma.

This rearrangement joins TRBV2 to TRBJ2-2; unclear D gene. This CDR3 is built from 17 residues. Germline V gene lookup returns CDR1 SNHLY and CDR2 FYNNEI. V lost 4 bases to trimming and J lost 0 bases, with 15 bases between them. CDR3 in amino acids: CASSVRSRTTNTGELFF. CDR3 bases: TGTGCCAGCAGTGTTCGGAGCAGAACTACGAACACCGGGGAGCTGTTTTTT.

The V and J genes are TRBV19 and TRBJ2-7; weak D call: TRBD2 (7 bases). CDR1 is LNHDA and CDR2 is SQIVND in the germline V gene (reference sequence). Trimming left V 9 bases short and J 7 bases short, with 22 bases between. The CDR3 contains 14 residues. The CDR3 sequence: CARKGGACPREQYF. CDR3 nucleotide sequence: TGTGCCAGAAAAGGGGGGGCCTGTCCCCGGGAGCAGTACTTC.

The chain recombines TRBV5-1 with TRBJ1-5; D is uncertain. This CDR3 spans 13 amino acids. Trimming took off 4 bases at V and 1 base at J, with 6 bases between the two ends. Per germline, CDR1 SGHRS and CDR2 YFSETQ. The DNA of the CDR3 is TGCGCCAGCAGCCTAGAGAGCAATCAGCCCCAGCATTTT. As protein: CASSLESNQPQHF.

The rearrangement links TRBV7-2 to TRBJ2-2; no firm D call. This CDR3 is built from 14 residues. Trimming took 3 bases from V and 1 from J, leaving 6 bases between them. Germline CDR1 SGHTA, CDR2 FQGNSA. The CDR3 DNA sequence: TGTGCCAGCAGCTTCGGACGGAACACCGGGGAGCTGTTTTTT. It specifies CASSFGRNTGELFF.

This chain connects TRBV5-8 to TRBJ1-6, with 7 positions matching TRBD1. The CDR3 spans 15 residues. V shed 5 bases, J shed 5 bases, and the junction held 7 bases outside the gene matches. Per germline, CDR1 SGHTS and CDR2 YDEGEE. DNA of the CDR3: TGTGCCAGCAGAACTGCCGGGACAGATAATTCACCCCTCCACTTT. Its translation is CASRTAGTDNSPLHF.

As for this clone: At one end, the junction sequence differs from germline, possibly due to a read error. The genes are TRBV7-7 and TRBJ2-7; D call uncertain. Germline CDR1 SSHAT, CDR2 FNYEAQ (reference sequence). This CDR3 has 13 amino acids. The CDR3 DNA sequence: TGTGCTAGCAGCTTAGGGCCAATCTACGAGCAGTACTTC. Translating it yields CASSLGPIYEQYF.

As concerns this clone: The same CDR3 also results from other DNA sequences found in this sample. V usage is TRBV5-1 and J usage is TRBJ2-7; unclear D gene. Looked up from germline, CDR1 is SGHRS and CDR2 is YFSETQ. With 2 bases removed from V and 3 bases from J, the gap between germline ends came to 9 bases. This CDR3 spans 13 amino acids. The CDR3 is CASSLGRIYEQYF. DNA of the CDR3: TGCGCCAGCAGCTTAGGCAGAATCTACGAGCAGTACTTC.

The table lists this clone with a count of one. This chain links TRBV10-3 with TRBJ1-5, with 8 nucleotides matching TRBD1. Germline V gives CDR1 ENHRY, CDR2 SYGVKD. CDR3 size: 14 residues. V dropped 6 bases and J dropped 3; count of bases not matched to a gene: 4. The CDR3 region is CAISLTGDNQPQHF. The CDR3 DNA is TGTGCCATCAGCCTGACAGGGGACAATCAGCCCCAGCATTTT.

V usage is TRBV25-1 and J usage is TRBJ1-6, with D perhaps TRBD1 (5 bases). The V end lost 5 bases, the J end lost 7 bases, and 15 bases lay between the germline ends. Germline V gene sequence: CDR1 MGHDK, CDR2 SYGVNS. The CDR3 covers 15 residues. The CDR3 sequence is CASSLGGAGNSPLHF. The CDR3 region has the DNA TGTGCCAGCAGTTTGGGGGGAGCGGGAAATTCACCCCTCCACTTT.

The rearrangement links TRBV6-1 to TRBJ2-6, with 8 nucleotides matching TRBD1. The germline CDR1 and CDR2 sequences are MNHNS and SASEGT. J lost 1 base, V lost 4 bases, and 6 bases had no gene match. The CDR3 totals 17 residues. CDR3 sequence reads: CASSGQGAISGANVLTF. The CDR3 bases are TGTGCCAGCAGTGGGCAGGGGGCGATATCTGGGGCCAACGTCCTGACTTTC.

This clone was seen only once. This chain joins TRBV13 and TRBJ1-1; possibly TRBD1 for D (5 bases). The CDR3 is made up of 15 amino acids. V was clipped by 1 base and J by 4 bases, with 13 bases between them. CDR1 and CDR2 (germline): PRHDT, FYEKMQ (reference sequence). This chain's CDR3 is CASSLEGSRATEAFF. CDR3 DNA sequence: TGTGCCAGCAGCTTAGAAGGTAGCAGGGCCACTGAAGCTTTCTTT.

This chain uses TRBV7-3 with TRBJ1-1; a possible D gene is TRBD1 (5 bases). Trimming shortened V by 1 base and J by 1 base, and 7 bases separated the two germline ends. The CDR3 has 14 residues. Germline CDR1 SGHTA, CDR2 FQGTGA. Here the CDR3 DNA reads TGTGCCAGCAGCTTAAGGAGGGGGAACACTGAAGCTTTCTTT. This translates into CASSLRRGNTEAFF.

The rearrangement uses TRBV7-6 and TRBJ1-1; the D is unclear. Per germline, CDR1 SGHVS and CDR2 FNYEAQ. This CDR3 comprises 13 residues. Trimming took off 2 bases at V and 6 bases at J, with 10 bases between the two ends. CDR3 region: CASSLLDGSEAFF. As DNA, the CDR3 is TGTGCCAGCAGCTTATTGGACGGGTCTGAAGCTTTCTTT.

J is TRBJ1-1 and V is TRBV4-3, with 9 positions matching TRBD1. Trimming at V came to 4 bases and at J to 1 base, leaving 1 base not matched to a gene. Germline V gene data show CDR1 as LGHNA and CDR2 as YSLEER. CDR3 length: 14 residues. CDR3 in DNA: TGCGCCAGCAGCCGGGGACAGGGGAACACTGAAGCTTTCTTT. Translated, it gives CASSRGQGNTEAFF.